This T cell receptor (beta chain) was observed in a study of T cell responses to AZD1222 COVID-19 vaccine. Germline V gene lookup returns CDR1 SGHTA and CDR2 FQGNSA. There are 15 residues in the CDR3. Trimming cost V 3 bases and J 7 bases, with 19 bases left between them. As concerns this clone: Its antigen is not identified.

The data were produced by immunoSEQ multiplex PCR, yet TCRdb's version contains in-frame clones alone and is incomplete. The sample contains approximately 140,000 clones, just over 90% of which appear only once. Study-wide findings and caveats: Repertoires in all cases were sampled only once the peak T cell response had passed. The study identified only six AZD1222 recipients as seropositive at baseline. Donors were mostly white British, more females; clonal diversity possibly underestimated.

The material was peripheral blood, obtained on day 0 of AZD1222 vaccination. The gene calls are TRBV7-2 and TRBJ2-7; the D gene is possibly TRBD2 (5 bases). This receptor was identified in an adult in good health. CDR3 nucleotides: TGTGCCAGCAGCTTTCATACCCTCCAGGAGGAGGAGCAGTACTTC. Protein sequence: CASSFHTLQEEEQYF.